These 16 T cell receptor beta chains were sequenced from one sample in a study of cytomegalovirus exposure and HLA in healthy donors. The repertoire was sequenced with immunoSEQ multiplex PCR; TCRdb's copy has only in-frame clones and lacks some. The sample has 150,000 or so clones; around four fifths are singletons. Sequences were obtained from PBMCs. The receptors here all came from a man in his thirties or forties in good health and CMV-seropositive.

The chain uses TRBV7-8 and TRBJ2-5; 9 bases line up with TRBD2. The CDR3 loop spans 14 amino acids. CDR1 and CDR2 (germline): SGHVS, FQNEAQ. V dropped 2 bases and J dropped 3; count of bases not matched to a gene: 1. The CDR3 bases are TGTGCCAGCAGCTTACCTAGCGGGAAAGAGACCCAGTACTTC. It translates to CASSLPSGKETQYF.

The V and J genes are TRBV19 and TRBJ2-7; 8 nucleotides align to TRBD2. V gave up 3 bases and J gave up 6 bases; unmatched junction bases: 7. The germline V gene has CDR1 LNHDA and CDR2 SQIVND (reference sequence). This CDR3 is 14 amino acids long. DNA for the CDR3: TGTGCCAGTAGTATGACGGGACTAGTAATCGAGCAGTACTTC. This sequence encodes CASSMTGLVIEQYF.

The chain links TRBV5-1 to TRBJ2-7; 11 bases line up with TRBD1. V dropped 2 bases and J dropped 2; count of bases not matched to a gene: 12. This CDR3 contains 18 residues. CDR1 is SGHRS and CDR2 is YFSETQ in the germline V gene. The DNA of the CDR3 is TGCGCCAGCAGCTTTGGGACAGGGGGGACTCTTTTCCCCTACGAGCAGTACTTC. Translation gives CASSFGTGGTLFPYEQYF.

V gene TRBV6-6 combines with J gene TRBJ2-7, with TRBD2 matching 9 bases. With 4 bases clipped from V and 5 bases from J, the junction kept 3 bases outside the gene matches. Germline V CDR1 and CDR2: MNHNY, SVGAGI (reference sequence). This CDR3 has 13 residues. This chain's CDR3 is CASSWVAGDEQYF. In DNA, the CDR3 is TGTGCCAGCAGTTGGGTAGCGGGGGACGAGCAGTACTTC.

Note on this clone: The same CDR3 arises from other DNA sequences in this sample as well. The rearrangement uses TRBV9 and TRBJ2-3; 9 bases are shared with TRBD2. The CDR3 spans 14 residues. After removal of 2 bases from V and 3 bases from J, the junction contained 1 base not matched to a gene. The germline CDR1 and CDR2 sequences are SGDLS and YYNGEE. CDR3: CASSVSGGTDTQYF. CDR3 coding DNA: TGTGCCAGCAGCGTTAGCGGGGGTACAGATACGCAGTATTTT.

DNA for the CDR3: TGTGCCAGCAGTCGACAGGGATTTGTCCACGAGCAGTACTTC. Translating gives CASSRQGFVHEQYF. The rearrangement links TRBV28 to TRBJ2-7; TRBD1 agrees at 7 bases. The germline V gene has CDR1 MDHEN and CDR2 SYDVKM. The junction had 9 bases not matched to a gene; V was cut back by 5 bases and J by 5 bases. The CDR3 runs to 14 residues.

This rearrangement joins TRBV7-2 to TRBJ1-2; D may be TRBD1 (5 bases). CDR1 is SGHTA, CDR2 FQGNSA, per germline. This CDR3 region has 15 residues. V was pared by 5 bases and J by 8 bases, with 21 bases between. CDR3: CASSPARDILLGYTF. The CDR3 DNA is TGTGCCAGCAGCCCGGCCAGGGATATTCTCCTAGGCTACACCTTC.

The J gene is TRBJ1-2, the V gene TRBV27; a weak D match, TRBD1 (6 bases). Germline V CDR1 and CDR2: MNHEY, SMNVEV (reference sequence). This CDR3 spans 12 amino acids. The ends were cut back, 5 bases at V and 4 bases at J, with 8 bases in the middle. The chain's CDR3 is CASSRGAYGYTF. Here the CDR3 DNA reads TGTGCCAGCAGTCGGGGGGCCTATGGCTACACCTTC.

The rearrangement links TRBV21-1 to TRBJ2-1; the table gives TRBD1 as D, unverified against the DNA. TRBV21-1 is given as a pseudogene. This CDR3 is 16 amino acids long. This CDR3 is CASSKENRGIYNEQFF. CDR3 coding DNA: TGTGCCAGCAGCAAAGAAAACAGGGGGATCTACAATGAGCAGTTCTTC.

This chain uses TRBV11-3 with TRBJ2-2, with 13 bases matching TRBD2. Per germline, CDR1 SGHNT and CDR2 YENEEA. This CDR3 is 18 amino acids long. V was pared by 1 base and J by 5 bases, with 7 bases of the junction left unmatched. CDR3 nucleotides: TGTGCCAGCAGCTTAGGCACTAGCGGGGGGGCCCGAACCGGGGAGCTGTTTTTT. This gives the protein CASSLGTSGGARTGELFF.

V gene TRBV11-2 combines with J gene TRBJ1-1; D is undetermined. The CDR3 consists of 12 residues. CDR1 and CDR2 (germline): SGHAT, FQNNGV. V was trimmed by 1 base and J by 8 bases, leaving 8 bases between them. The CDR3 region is CASSLAGGEAFF. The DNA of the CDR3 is TGTGCCAGCAGCTTAGCGGGAGGGGAAGCTTTCTTT. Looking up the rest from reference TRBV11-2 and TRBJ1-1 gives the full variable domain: EAGVAQSPRYKIIEKRQSVAFWCNPISGHATLYWYQQILGQGPKLLIQFQNNGVVDDSQLPKDRFSAERLKGVDSTLKIQPAKLEDSAVYLCASSLAGGEAFFGQGTRLTVV.

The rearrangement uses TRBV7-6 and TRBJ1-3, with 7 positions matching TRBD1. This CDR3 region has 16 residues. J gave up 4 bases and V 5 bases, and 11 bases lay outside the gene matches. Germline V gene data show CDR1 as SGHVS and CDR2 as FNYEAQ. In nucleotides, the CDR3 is TGTGCCAGCAGCGCCCCCAAGACAGGGCCCGGAAACACCATATATTTT. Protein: CASSAPKTGPGNTIYF. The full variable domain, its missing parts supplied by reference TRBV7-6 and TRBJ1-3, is GAGVSQSPRYKVTKRGQDVALRCDPISGHVSLYWYRQALGQGPEFLTYFNYEAQQDKSGLPNDRFSAERPEGSISTLTIQRTEQRDSAMYRCASSAPKTGPGNTIYFGEGSWLTVV.

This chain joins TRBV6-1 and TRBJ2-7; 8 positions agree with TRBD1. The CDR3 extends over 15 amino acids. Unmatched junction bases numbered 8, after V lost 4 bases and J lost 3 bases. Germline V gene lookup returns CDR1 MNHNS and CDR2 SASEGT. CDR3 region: CASSGRQGTFYEQYF. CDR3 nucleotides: TGTGCCAGCAGTGGGCGACAGGGGACTTTCTACGAGCAGTACTTC.

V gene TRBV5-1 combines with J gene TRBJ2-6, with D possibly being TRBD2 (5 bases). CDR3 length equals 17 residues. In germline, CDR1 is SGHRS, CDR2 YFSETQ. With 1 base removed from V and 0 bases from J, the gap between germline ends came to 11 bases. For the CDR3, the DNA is TGCGCCAGCAGCTTGACGGGGTCCAACTCTGGGGCCAACGTCCTGACTTTC. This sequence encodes CASSLTGSNSGANVLTF.

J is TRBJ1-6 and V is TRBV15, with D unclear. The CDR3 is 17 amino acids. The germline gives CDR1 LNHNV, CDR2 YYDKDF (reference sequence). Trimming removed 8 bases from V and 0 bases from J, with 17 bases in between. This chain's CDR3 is CATGDLRSSSYNSPLHF. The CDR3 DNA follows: TGTGCCACCGGAGACTTGCGTTCGAGCTCCTATAATTCACCCCTCCACTTT.

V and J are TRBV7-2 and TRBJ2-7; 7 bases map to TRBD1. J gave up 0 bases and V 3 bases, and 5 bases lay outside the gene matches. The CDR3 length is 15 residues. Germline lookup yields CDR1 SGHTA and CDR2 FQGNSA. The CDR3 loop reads CASSFYRGSSYEQYF. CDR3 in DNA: TGTGCCAGCAGCTTCTACAGGGGATCCTCCTACGAGCAGTACTTC.